The T cell receptor beta chain under discussion was sequenced for a study of sequential checkpoint blockade in melanoma. Whole-study context: Maintenance nivolumab came after either treatment sequence.

Assay: immunoSEQ multiplex PCR; the TCRdb copy retains only in-frame clones and omits some. The table shows about 22,000 clones, with 65% to 75% occurring only once. Noted treatment: randomized to nivolumab then ipilimumab (arm A) or the reverse (arm B). Germline loops: CDR1 SNHLY, CDR2 FYNNEI. V shed 7 bases and J shed 9 bases, with 10 bases lying between them. CDR3 length equals 12 residues. Sequences were derived from CD8+ T cells sorted from blood (inferred from file names), sampled from a patient given nivolumab and ipilimumab in sequence. The source is a human donor with melanoma. The V and J genes are TRBV2 and TRBJ1-6; D is perhaps TRBD1 (5 bases). This CDR3 is CASTRDRSPLHF. The CDR3 DNA sequence: TGTGCCAGCACCAGGGATCGTTCACCCCTCCACTTT.